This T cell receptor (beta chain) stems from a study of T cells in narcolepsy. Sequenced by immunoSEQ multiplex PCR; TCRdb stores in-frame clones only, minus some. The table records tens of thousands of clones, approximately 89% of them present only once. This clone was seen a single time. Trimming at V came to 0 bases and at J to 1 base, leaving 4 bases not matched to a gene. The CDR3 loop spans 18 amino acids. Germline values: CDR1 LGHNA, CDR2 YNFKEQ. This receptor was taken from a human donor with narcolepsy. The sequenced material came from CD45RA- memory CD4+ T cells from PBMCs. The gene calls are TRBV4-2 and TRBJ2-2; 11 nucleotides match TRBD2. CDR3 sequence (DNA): TGTGCCAGCAGCCAAGATCGAGGGACTAGCGGGAACACCGGGGAGCTGTTTTTT. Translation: CASSQDRGTSGNTGELFF.